This T cell receptor (beta chain) comes out of a study of T cells in women clearing cervical HPV infection. Assay used: immunoSEQ multiplex PCR; TCRdb lists only in-frame clones, some missing. Recorded for this sample: approximately 23,000 clones. Material for sequencing was blood buffy coat. This sequence was found in a woman between 18 and 69 years old with a cervical HPV16 infection that either progressed to CIN3+ or cleared (not recorded which).

Incomplete CDR3 DNA: TGTGCCAGCAGCGAGAGGGGGTTACAAGATACG. Residues: CASSERGLQDT. The full-length CDR3 reads as CASSERGLQDTQYF. The chain employs TRBV7-3 and TRBJ2-3; D is possibly TRBD1 (6 bases). Read coverage stops 3 residues before the CDR3 terminus; the germline J gene supplies the remainder. Germline V gives CDR1 SGHTA, CDR2 FQGTGA. V was pared by 5 bases and J by 5 bases, with 14 bases between. CDR3 length equals 14 residues.